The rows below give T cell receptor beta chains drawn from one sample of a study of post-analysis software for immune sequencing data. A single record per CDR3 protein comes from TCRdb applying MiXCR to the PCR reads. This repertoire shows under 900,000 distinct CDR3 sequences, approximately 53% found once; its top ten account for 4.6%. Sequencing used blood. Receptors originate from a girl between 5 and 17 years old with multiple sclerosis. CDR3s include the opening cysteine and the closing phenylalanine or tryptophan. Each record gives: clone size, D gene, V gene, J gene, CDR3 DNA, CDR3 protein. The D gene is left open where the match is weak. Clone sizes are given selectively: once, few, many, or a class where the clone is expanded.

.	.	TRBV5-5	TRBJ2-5	TGTGCCAGCAGCTTGGGGTTTGTGGGGGAAGAGACCCAGTACTTC	CASSLGFVGEETQYF
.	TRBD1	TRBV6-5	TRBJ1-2	TGTGCCAGCAGACCCGGACAGGGGCATGGTGGCTACACCTTC	CASRPGQGHGGYTF
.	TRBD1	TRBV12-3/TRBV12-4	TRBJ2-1	TGTGCCAGCAGTTTACAGGGGGCGAGCAACAATGAGCAGTTCTTC	CASSLQGASNNEQFF
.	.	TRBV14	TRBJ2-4	TGTGCCAGCAGCAATTCTGGAGCGGGAAACATTCAGTACTTC	CASSNSGAGNIQYF
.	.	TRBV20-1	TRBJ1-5	TGCAGTGCTGCGCCGGGTCAGCCCCAGCATTTT	CSAAPGQPQHF
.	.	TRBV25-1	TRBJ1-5	TGTGCCAGCAGTGAGGCAGGATCTAGGGCCCAGCATTTT	CASSEAGSRAQHF
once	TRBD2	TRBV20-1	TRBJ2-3	TGCAGTGCTCCTCGGACTAGCGGGATTGATACGCAGTATTTT	CSAPRTSGIDTQYF
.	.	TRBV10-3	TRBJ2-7	TGTGCCATCAGTGAGCGGGGCAGGGACGCCTACGAGCAGTACTTC	CAISERGRDAYEQYF
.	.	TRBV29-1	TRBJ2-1	TGCAGCGTTGAACACATCTACAATGAGCAGTTCTTC	CSVEHIYNEQFF
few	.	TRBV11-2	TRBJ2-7	TGTGCCAGCAGCTTAGATACTAGATCCTACGAGCAGTACTTC	CASSLDTRSYEQYF
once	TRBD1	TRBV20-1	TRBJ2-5	TGCAGTGCTACAGACAGGGGTCAAGAGACCCAGTACTTC	CSATDRGQETQYF
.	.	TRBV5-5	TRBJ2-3	TGTGCCAGCAGCTTCACAGGGTCTAGCACAGATACGCAGTATTTT	CASSFTGSSTDTQYF
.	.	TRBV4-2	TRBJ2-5	TGTGCCAGCAGCCAAGGGGTCCCCTCGTACCAAGAGACCCAGTACTTC	CASSQGVPSYQETQYF
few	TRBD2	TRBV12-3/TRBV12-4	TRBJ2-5	TGTGCCAGCAGTCCCTCTTTAGCGGGGGCTCAAGAGACCCAGTACTTC	CASSPSLAGAQETQYF
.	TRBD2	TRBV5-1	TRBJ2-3	TGCGCCACGGCCACTAGCGGGGGATCAACGATCACAGATACGCAGTATTTT	CATATSGGSTITDTQYF
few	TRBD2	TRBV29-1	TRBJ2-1	TGCAGCGGTGGCGGGACTAGCGGTTACAATGAGCAGTTCTTC	CSGGGTSGYNEQFF
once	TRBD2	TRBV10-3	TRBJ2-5	TGTGCCATCAGTATAGCGGGAGCCCAAGAGACCCAGTACTTC	CAISIAGAQETQYF
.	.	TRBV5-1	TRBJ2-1	TGCGCCAGCAGCTTTGGGCTTACCTCCTACAATGAGCAGTTCTTC	CASSFGLTSYNEQFF
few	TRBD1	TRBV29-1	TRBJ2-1	TGCAGCGTTGAAAGACAGGGGGGGGGTGAGCAGTTCTTC	CSVERQGGGEQFF
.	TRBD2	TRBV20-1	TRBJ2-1	TGCAGTGTCGAGCGGGGGGAGGCCTACAATGAGCAGTTCTTC	CSVERGEAYNEQFF
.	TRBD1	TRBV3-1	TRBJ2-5	TGTGCCGGCAGCCAAACGACAGGGAGAGAGACCCAGTACTTC	CAGSQTTGRETQYF
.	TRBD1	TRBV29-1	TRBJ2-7	TGCAGCGTGCCGAGGACAGGGGTTTCCTACGAGCAGTACTTC	CSVPRTGVSYEQYF
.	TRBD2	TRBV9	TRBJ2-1	TGTGCCAGCAGCGCCGGGAGGCTAGCGGATACCTACAATGAGCAGTTCTTC	CASSAGRLADTYNEQFF
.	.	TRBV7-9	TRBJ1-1	TGTGCCAGCAGCTCAGAGAACACTGAAGCTTTCTTT	CASSSENTEAFF
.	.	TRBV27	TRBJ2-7	TGTGCCAGCAGACACAGCCCAGGACACTACGAGCAGTACTTC	CASRHSPGHYEQYF
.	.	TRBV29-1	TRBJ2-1	TGCGGGGGGGGCACTACCTCCTACAATGAGCAGTTCTTC	CGGGTTSYNEQFF
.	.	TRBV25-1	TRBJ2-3	TGTGCCAGCAGTGACCGGTCCTACAGCACAGATACGCAGTATTTT	CASSDRSYSTDTQYF
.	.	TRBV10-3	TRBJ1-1	TGTGCCATCAGTGAGTCGAAAGGCCTCCCCACAGGGAGCCGCACTGAAGCTTTCTTT	CAISESKGLPTGSRTEAFF
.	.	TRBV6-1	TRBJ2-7	TGTGCCAGCAGACAAGGACAGCGGAGCTCCTACGAGCAGTACTTC	CASRQGQRSSYEQYF
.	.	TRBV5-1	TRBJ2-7	TGCGCCAGCAGCTTGGCTAGCCCTAACCCCTACGAGCAGTACTTC	CASSLASPNPYEQYF
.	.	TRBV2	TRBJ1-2	TGTGCCAGCAGGCCGGGGACACCCGACTATGGCTACACCTTC	CASRPGTPDYGYTF
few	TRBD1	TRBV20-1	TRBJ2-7	TGCAGTGCAGTAGGACAGGGATACGAGCAGTACTTC	CSAVGQGYEQYF
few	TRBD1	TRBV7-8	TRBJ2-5	TGTGCCAGCAGCTCGATATGGACAGGGGGCAGTCAGGGAGAGACCCAGTACTTC	CASSSIWTGGSQGETQYF
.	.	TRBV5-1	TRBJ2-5	TGCGCCAGCAGCCTTGACCTGTCTAGAGAGCCGTACTTC	CASSLDLSREPYF
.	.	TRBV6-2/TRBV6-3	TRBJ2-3	TGTGCCAGCAGTGTCCTTACTAGCACAGATACGCAGTATTTT	CASSVLTSTDTQYF
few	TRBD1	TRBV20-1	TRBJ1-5	TGCAGTGCTTTGGGGATAACAGGGGGCTATAGCAATCAGCCCCAGCATTTT	CSALGITGGYSNQPQHF
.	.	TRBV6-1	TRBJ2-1	TGTGCCAGCAGTGCCCCCATGGGACCCCCGGGAGTGAAGTTCTTC	CASSAPMGPPGVKFF
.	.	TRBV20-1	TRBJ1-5	TGCAGTACTAGACCAACCTACGGGTTAGGGAATCAGCCCCAGCATTTT	CSTRPTYGLGNQPQHF
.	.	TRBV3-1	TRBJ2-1	TGTGCCAGCAGCCAAGACAACCTATCCTACAATGAGCAGTTCTTC	CASSQDNLSYNEQFF
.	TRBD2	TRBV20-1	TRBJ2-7	TGCAGTGCTAGAGGGGGGGGGACTCCCTACGAGCAGTACTTC	CSARGGGTPYEQYF
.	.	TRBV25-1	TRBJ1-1	TGTGCCAGCAGTACCCTGGGTTCCGGACGGGAAGCTTTCTTT	CASSTLGSGREAFF
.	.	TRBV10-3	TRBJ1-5	TGTGCCATCAGTGAGTCGACCGGGACAACCACGGGTCAGCCCCAGCATTTT	CAISESTGTTTGQPQHF
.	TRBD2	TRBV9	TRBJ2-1	TGTGCCAGCAGCGTAGACGGGGGGGGGAACAATGAGCAGTTCTTC	CASSVDGGGNNEQFF
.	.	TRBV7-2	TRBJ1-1	TGTGCCAGCAGTCCAGAGGCAGTTACTGAAGCTTTCTTT	CASSPEAVTEAFF
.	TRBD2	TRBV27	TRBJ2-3	TGTGCCAGCAGTTCACTAGCGGGAGATACGCAGTATTTT	CASSSLAGDTQYF
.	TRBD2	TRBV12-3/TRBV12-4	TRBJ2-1	TGTGCCAGCAGTTTAGACACTTGGACTAGCGGGAGAGGAGATGAGCAGTTCTTC	CASSLDTWTSGRGDEQFF
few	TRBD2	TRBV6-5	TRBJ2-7	TGTGCCAGCAGCCGAAGCGGGAGTGGAACCTACGAGCAGTACTTC	CASSRSGSGTYEQYF
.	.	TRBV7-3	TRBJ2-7	TGTGCCAGCAGCTTAACCCCCCGAGTGCTGGAGGGGCCCTACTACGAGCAGTACTTC	CASSLTPRVLEGPYYEQYF
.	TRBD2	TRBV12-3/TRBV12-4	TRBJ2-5	TGTGCCAGCAGTCCCCGAGGTAGCGGGGGGGCCGAGACCCAGTACTTC	CASSPRGSGGAETQYF
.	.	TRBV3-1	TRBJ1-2	TGTGCCAGCAGCCAGGGCCGCATGGACTATGGCTACACCTTC	CASSQGRMDYGYTF